Listed below are T cell receptor beta chains from one sample, sequenced in a study of shared clonotypes between healthy human individuals. Sequencing used immunoSEQ multiplex PCR; TCRdb keeps in-frame clones, though not all of them. The table records around 88,000 clones, less than 80% of them present only once. The sample comprised memory CD8+ T cells sorted from blood. The source of these receptors is a man aged 30 to 45 in good health. The CDR3 runs from the conserved cysteine through the conserved F or W. A D gene is named only where the DNA matches it firmly. Clone size is shown for a subset of rows, as once, few, many or a class of expanded clone.

v_gene: TRBV6-1; j_gene: TRBJ2-4; d_gene: .; abundance: few; CDR3nt: TGTGCCAGCAGTGAAGGACTCGGGGTAAACATTCAGTACTTC; CDR3aa: CASSEGLGVNIQYF
v_gene: TRBV7-9; j_gene: TRBJ1-1; d_gene: .; abundance: .; CDR3nt: TGTGCCAGCAGCAGGCCCAACAGGGTCGTCGACACTGAAGCTTTCTTT; CDR3aa: CASSRPNRVVDTEAFF
v_gene: TRBV7-8; j_gene: TRBJ2-5; d_gene: .; abundance: .; CDR3nt: TGTGCCAGCAGCGTTGAGGTAGGGTCGGTAGAGACCCAGTACTTC; CDR3aa: CASSVEVGSVETQYF
v_gene: TRBV5-1; j_gene: TRBJ2-1; d_gene: .; abundance: .; CDR3nt: TGCGCCAGCAGCTTGGTTTCGGGTCGAAACAATGAGCAGTTCTTC; CDR3aa: CASSLVSGRNNEQFF
v_gene: TRBV2; j_gene: TRBJ1-5; d_gene: TRBD1; abundance: few; CDR3nt: TGTGCCAGCTCCGGGACAGTCAATCAGCCCCAGCATTTT; CDR3aa: CASSGTVNQPQHF
v_gene: TRBV27; j_gene: TRBJ1-1; d_gene: .; abundance: .; CDR3nt: TGTGCCAGCAGTTTTCCCGGGGGCACTGAAGCTTTCTTT; CDR3aa: CASSFPGGTEAFF
v_gene: TRBV11-2; j_gene: TRBJ2-7; d_gene: .; abundance: few; CDR3nt: TGTGCCAGCAGCACCGGGACCCTATACGAGCAGTACTTC; CDR3aa: CASSTGTLYEQYF
v_gene: TRBV7-9; j_gene: TRBJ2-3; d_gene: .; abundance: .; CDR3nt: TGTGCCAGCAGCCCAACACACAGGACTCGATCTAGCACAGATACGCAGTATTTT; CDR3aa: CASSPTHRTRSSTDTQYF
v_gene: TRBV15; j_gene: TRBJ1-3; d_gene: TRBD1; abundance: .; CDR3nt: TGTGCCACCAGCAGAGACAGGGGGCCCGGAAACACCATATATTTT; CDR3aa: CATSRDRGPGNTIYF
v_gene: TRBV9; j_gene: TRBJ1-2; d_gene: .; abundance: once; CDR3nt: TGTGCCAGCAGCGTAGATCAGGGAAAAGGGGGCTACACCTTC; CDR3aa: CASSVDQGKGGYTF
v_gene: TRBV19; j_gene: TRBJ2-3; d_gene: .; abundance: .; CDR3nt: TGTGCCAGTAGACATCAGGGGAGCACAGATACGCAGTATTTT; CDR3aa: CASRHQGSTDTQYF
v_gene: TRBV25-1; j_gene: TRBJ2-1; d_gene: TRBD1; abundance: once; CDR3nt: TGTGCCAGCAGTGAATTGGACAGGGGGAGTGGTGAGCAGTTCTTC; CDR3aa: CASSELDRGSGEQFF
v_gene: TRBV29-1; j_gene: TRBJ2-3; d_gene: TRBD1; abundance: .; CDR3nt: TGCAGCGGGCGGTTACGCAGGGGGAGCACAGATACGCAGTATTTT; CDR3aa: CSGRLRRGSTDTQYF
v_gene: TRBV5-4; j_gene: TRBJ2-7; d_gene: TRBD2; abundance: .; CDR3nt: TGTGCCAGCAGCTTAACTAGCGGGAGGGCCCTATACGAGCAGTACTTC; CDR3aa: CASSLTSGRALYEQYF
v_gene: TRBV11-3; j_gene: TRBJ2-5; d_gene: .; abundance: .; CDR3nt: TGTGCCAGCAGCTTGGGCGGGAATCGCCAAGAGACCCAGTACTTC; CDR3aa: CASSLGGNRQETQYF
v_gene: TRBV7-3; j_gene: TRBJ2-7; d_gene: .; abundance: .; CDR3nt: TGTGTCAGCAGCCCCGGGACCGGCCTCGAGCAGTACTTC; CDR3aa: CVSSPGTGLEQYF
v_gene: TRBV25-1; j_gene: TRBJ2-1; d_gene: .; abundance: .; CDR3nt: TGTGCCAGCAGTGCCCCTCGCCTTCCGGCTAGCTCCTACAATGAGCAGTTCTTC; CDR3aa: CASSAPRLPASSYNEQFF
v_gene: TRBV11-2; j_gene: TRBJ2-7; d_gene: TRBD2; abundance: .; CDR3nt: TGTGCCAGCAGCTTAGGGACTAGCGAGACCTACGAGCAGTACTTC; CDR3aa: CASSLGTSETYEQYF
v_gene: TRBV7-2; j_gene: TRBJ2-5; d_gene: TRBD2; abundance: .; CDR3nt: TGTGCCAGCAGCTTCCAGCGGGGGACCCAAGAGACCCAGTACTTC; CDR3aa: CASSFQRGTQETQYF
v_gene: TRBV7-2; j_gene: TRBJ2-5; d_gene: .; abundance: .; CDR3nt: TGTGCCAGCAGCTTAGGGTTCGACAAGGGCGTTGGGAGTGACTTC; CDR3aa: CASSLGFDKGVGSDF
v_gene: TRBV4-3; j_gene: TRBJ2-6; d_gene: .; abundance: .; CDR3nt: TGCGCCAGCAGCCAAGTATGGGAGCCATCGGCCAACGTCCTGACTTTC; CDR3aa: CASSQVWEPSANVLTF
v_gene: TRBV5-7; j_gene: TRBJ2-5; d_gene: .; abundance: .; CDR3nt: TGTGCCAGCAGCTTGCCCGGGACGCCGGGGTTAGAGACCCAGTACTTC; CDR3aa: CASSLPGTPGLETQYF
v_gene: TRBV28; j_gene: TRBJ2-3; d_gene: TRBD1; abundance: once; CDR3nt: TGTGCCAGCAGTCGCTGGACAGGGAGCACAGATACGCAGTATTTT; CDR3aa: CASSRWTGSTDTQYF
v_gene: TRBV28; j_gene: TRBJ2-7; d_gene: .; abundance: .; CDR3nt: TGTGCCAGCTCGGGGCCCACCTACGAGCAGTACTTC; CDR3aa: CASSGPTYEQYF
v_gene: TRBV6-4; j_gene: TRBJ2-2; d_gene: .; abundance: once; CDR3nt: TGTGCCAGCAGTGAATCCCTATCGAACACCGGGGAGCTGTTTTTT; CDR3aa: CASSESLSNTGELFF
v_gene: TRBV28; j_gene: TRBJ2-7; d_gene: .; abundance: few; CDR3nt: TGTGCCAGCAGTTTCACAGATTACGAGCAGTACTTC; CDR3aa: CASSFTDYEQYF
v_gene: TRBV28; j_gene: TRBJ2-7; d_gene: .; abundance: few; CDR3nt: TGTGCCAGCAGCCCACAGGAGCTCTTCGAGCAGTACTTC; CDR3aa: CASSPQELFEQYF
v_gene: TRBV5-5; j_gene: TRBJ2-5; d_gene: TRBD1; abundance: .; CDR3nt: TGTGCCAGCAGTCATCCGGGACAGGGGTTGGAGACCCAGTACTTC; CDR3aa: CASSHPGQGLETQYF
v_gene: TRBV18; j_gene: TRBJ2-7; d_gene: TRBD1; abundance: .; CDR3nt: TGTGCCAGCTCACCGCAAGGACAGGGTATCTACGAGCAGTACTTC; CDR3aa: CASSPQGQGIYEQYF
v_gene: TRBV6-5; j_gene: TRBJ1-5; d_gene: .; abundance: .; CDR3nt: TGTGCCAGCAGCGACCCCACAGCACTCAATCAGCCCCAGCATTTT; CDR3aa: CASSDPTALNQPQHF
v_gene: TRBV10-1; j_gene: TRBJ2-1; d_gene: .; abundance: many; CDR3nt: TGCGCCAGCAGTGAGACCGCGGCGGGGCAGTTCTTC; CDR3aa: CASSETAAGQFF
v_gene: TRBV2; j_gene: TRBJ2-7; d_gene: TRBD1; abundance: .; CDR3nt: TGTGCCAGCAGTGAGACAGGGGAGCTCTTCTACGAGCAGTACTTC; CDR3aa: CASSETGELFYEQYF
v_gene: TRBV5-1; j_gene: TRBJ2-7; d_gene: .; abundance: .; CDR3nt: TGCGCCAGCAGCACCCACGTGGGGGTTGAGCAGTACTTC; CDR3aa: CASSTHVGVEQYF
v_gene: TRBV28; j_gene: TRBJ2-7; d_gene: TRBD2; abundance: .; CDR3nt: TGTGCCACCTCAGGGACTATCTACGAGCAGTACTTC; CDR3aa: CATSGTIYEQYF
v_gene: TRBV4-3; j_gene: TRBJ2-1; d_gene: TRBD2; abundance: few; CDR3nt: TGCGCCAGCAGCCAAGGCCCTAGCGGGAGTTTCAATGAGCAGTTCTTC; CDR3aa: CASSQGPSGSFNEQFF
v_gene: TRBV5-8; j_gene: TRBJ2-3; d_gene: TRBD1; abundance: many; CDR3nt: TGTGCCAGCAACCAGGGACAGGGGGCATTCACAGATACGCAGTATTTT; CDR3aa: CASNQGQGAFTDTQYF
v_gene: TRBV7-9; j_gene: TRBJ2-1; d_gene: .; abundance: many; CDR3nt: TGTGCCAGCACCGTGGACCGGGTGGGGTACAATGAGCAGTTCTTC; CDR3aa: CASTVDRVGYNEQFF
v_gene: TRBV6-1; j_gene: TRBJ2-2; d_gene: .; abundance: .; CDR3nt: TGTGCCAGCAGGAGCAGGGGACCTGGGACCGGGGAGCTGTTTTTT; CDR3aa: CASRSRGPGTGELFF
v_gene: TRBV7-8; j_gene: TRBJ1-4; d_gene: TRBD1; abundance: medium-sized; CDR3nt: TGTGCCAGCAGCTTAGGACCGGGACAGACTAATGAAAAACTGTTTTTT; CDR3aa: CASSLGPGQTNEKLFF
v_gene: TRBV10-2; j_gene: TRBJ2-7; d_gene: .; abundance: .; CDR3nt: TGCGCCAGCAGTGACCGGAACGAGCAGTACTTC; CDR3aa: CASSDRNEQYF
v_gene: TRBV5-4; j_gene: TRBJ2-1; d_gene: TRBD2; abundance: .; CDR3nt: TGTGCCAGCAGCTTGACTAGCGGCTTCTACAATGAGCAGTTCTTC; CDR3aa: CASSLTSGFYNEQFF
v_gene: TRBV15; j_gene: TRBJ2-1; d_gene: .; abundance: few; CDR3nt: TGTGCCACCAGCACCGGGGCAGGGGACCCCCCGTTCTTC; CDR3aa: CATSTGAGDPPFF
v_gene: TRBV15; j_gene: TRBJ2-5; d_gene: .; abundance: many; CDR3nt: TGTGCCACCAGCACCGGGAGTCTAGGTGGGGAGACCCAGTACTTC; CDR3aa: CATSTGSLGGETQYF
v_gene: TRBV7-9; j_gene: TRBJ2-5; d_gene: .; abundance: .; CDR3nt: TGTGCCAGCCTTCCGGCTGGTGAGACCCAGTACTTC; CDR3aa: CASLPAGETQYF
v_gene: TRBV4-3; j_gene: TRBJ2-7; d_gene: .; abundance: once; CDR3nt: TGCGCCAGCAGCCAAGATAGGGGGGACTCCTACGAGCAGTACTTC; CDR3aa: CASSQDRGDSYEQYF
v_gene: TRBV11-3; j_gene: TRBJ2-2; d_gene: .; abundance: .; CDR3nt: TGTGCCAGCAGCGACCCGGGAGCGAACACCGGGGAGCTGTTTTTT; CDR3aa: CASSDPGANTGELFF
v_gene: TRBV6-5; j_gene: TRBJ2-7; d_gene: .; abundance: .; CDR3nt: TGTGCCAGCAGTAGGGGACGTACAAAGTACGAGCAGTACTTC; CDR3aa: CASSRGRTKYEQYF
v_gene: TRBV19; j_gene: TRBJ2-7; d_gene: .; abundance: .; CDR3nt: TGTGCCAGTAGTTACGACTCCCAGAGCTCCTACGAGCAGTACTTC; CDR3aa: CASSYDSQSSYEQYF
v_gene: TRBV28; j_gene: TRBJ1-2; d_gene: .; abundance: .; CDR3nt: TGTGCCAGCAGTAACTACAGGGCTAACTATGGCTACACCTTC; CDR3aa: CASSNYRANYGYTF
v_gene: TRBV7-2; j_gene: TRBJ1-5; d_gene: TRBD1; abundance: .; CDR3nt: TGTGCCAGCAGTCGGACAGGGGGCAATCAGCCCCAGCATTTT; CDR3aa: CASSRTGGNQPQHF
v_gene: TRBV16; j_gene: TRBJ2-7; d_gene: TRBD1; abundance: .; CDR3nt: TGTGCCAGCAGCCAATCGTGGACAGGTTCGACCTACGAGCAGTACTTC; CDR3aa: CASSQSWTGSTYEQYF
v_gene: TRBV4-3; j_gene: TRBJ2-7; d_gene: TRBD2; abundance: once; CDR3nt: TGCGCCAGCAGCCCAGCGGGAGGGCCCGGGGAGCAGTACTTC; CDR3aa: CASSPAGGPGEQYF